These T cell receptor beta chains were read from a single sample in a study of T cells after yellow fever vaccination. One entry per CDR3 protein, called by TCRdb with MiXCR from the 5' RACE reads. The sample holds roughly 310,000 distinct CDR3 sequences, 8.5% to 9% seen once. The source was PBMCs, collected on the day of the first yellow fever vaccination. The receptor source for this set is a man between 18 and 35 years old who received the YFV17D yellow fever vaccine. CDR3s include the opening cysteine and the closing phenylalanine or tryptophan. Clone sizes are given selectively: once, few, many, or a class where the clone is expanded.

J	V	size	CDR3
TRBJ2-6	TRBV6-1	.	CASNRPPHVLTF
TRBJ1-5	TRBV4-1	few	CASSQIGPNQPQHF
TRBJ2-3	TRBV5-1	many	CASSLQGETDTQYF
TRBJ1-4	TRBV5-1	.	CASSLAPPGANEKLFF
TRBJ1-2	TRBV6-1	.	CASSVAGGYTF
TRBJ1-6	TRBV12-3/TRBV12-4	few	CASSATGSPLHF
TRBJ1-2	TRBV7-9	few	CASSLELEGYTF
TRBJ2-2	TRBV6-1	.	CASSTYRQTNTGELFF
TRBJ1-2	TRBV10-3	few	CAISDPPPEANYGYTF
TRBJ2-3	TRBV7-2	.	CASTPTGGSQYF
TRBJ2-1	TRBV29-1	few	CSEATPYNEQFF